Each of the 5 T cell receptor beta chains below was sequenced from the same sample in a study of CD8 T cells in Susac syndrome. Random hexamers were used to reverse transcribe an amount of roughly 0.5 to 1 ug RNA. TCRdb recomputed calls from the immunoSEQ multiplex PCR reads with MiXCR, one row per CDR3 protein. The profile shows 130,000 or so distinct CDR3 sequences, around 94% of them singletons. Sequencing was done on a sample of CD8+ T cells from PBMCs. The receptors were gathered from a human donor with Susac syndrome.

The J gene is TRBJ2-3, the V gene TRBV7-9; maybe TRBD1 (6 bases). The CDR3 contains 15 residues. The V end was cut by 7 bases, the J end by 4 bases, with 18 bases between. From germline, CDR1 is SEHNR and CDR2 FQNEAQ (reference sequence). CDR3 DNA sequence: TGTGCCAGCACCCTGGGACGAGGGGGAGCAGATACGCAGTATTTT. As protein: CASTLGRGGADTQYF.

The J gene is TRBJ2-2, the V gene TRBV12-3 or TRBV12-4, with 10 nucleotides matching TRBD2. Germline trimming cut 3 bases from V and 0 bases from J; bases unmatched to any gene: 10. CDR3 length: 19 amino acids. The CDR3 DNA is TGTGCCAGCAGTTTCGAACTAGCGGGGAATCACGCGAACACCGGGGAGCTGTTTTTT. Its translation: CASSFELAGNHANTGELFF.

The genes are TRBV14 and TRBJ1-2; D is uncertain. This CDR3 comprises 13 residues. Germline-derived CDR1 and CDR2 are SGHDN and FVKESK. Trimming removed 0 bases from V and 3 bases from J, with 5 bases in between. CDR3 sequence reads: CASSQDFDYGYTF. In DNA form, the CDR3 reads TGTGCCAGCAGCCAAGACTTTGACTATGGCTACACCTTC.

The chain is built from TRBV20-1 and TRBJ2-6; D not certain. Germline CDR1 and CDR2: DFQATT and SNEGSKA (reference sequence). V was cut by 6 bases and J by 1 base, with 10 bases left in between. The CDR3 is made up of 14 amino acids. The CDR3 DNA reads as TGCAGTGCAATACAGTCTTCTGGGGCCAACGTCCTGACTTTC. Its translation: CSAIQSSGANVLTF.

This chain connects TRBV3-1 to TRBJ2-5, with a tentative D call TRBD2 (5 bases). Germline V gene lookup returns CDR1 LGHDT and CDR2 YNNKEL (reference sequence). The CDR3 runs to 14 residues. V lost 0 bases and J 5 bases, leaving 10 bases between the germline ends. The CDR3 region is CASSQETGMETQYF. Written as DNA, the CDR3 is TGTGCCAGCAGCCAAGAAACGGGGATGGAGACCCAGTACTTC.